The rows below give T cell receptor beta chains drawn from one sample of a study of monozygotic twins with inflammatory bowel disease. TCRdb reworked the 5' RACE reads into one entry per CDR3 protein, no DNA. The sample table sets out fewer than 550,000 distinct CDR3 sequences. Sequenced sample: blood. The receptors derive from a human donor with ulcerative colitis or Crohn's disease, or a healthy co-twin of an affected twin (not recorded which). Both conserved end residues are part of each CDR3.

>TRBV7-9|TRBJ2-7
CASSLIGDGYEQYF
>TRBV6-1|TRBJ1-2
CAGATGLNGYTF
>TRBV12-3/TRBV12-4|TRBJ1-3
CASSSLPGTGGAGNTIYF
>TRBV5-1|TRBJ1-4
CASSLGGVGQATNEKLFF
>TRBV7-2|TRBJ2-1
CASSLTPPSGIYNEQFF
>TRBV19|TRBJ2-5
CASSSPGSRRETQYF
>TRBV5-1|TRBJ2-3
CASRSRGRGLADTQYF
>TRBV27|TRBJ2-7
CASRPGTGGHYEQYF
>TRBV6-5|TRBJ1-6
CASRSGQPSPLHF
>TRBV6-2/TRBV6-3|TRBJ2-1
CASSYSPAGTSGEQFF
>TRBV4-3|TRBJ2-5
CASSQDKDRGSRAQYF
>TRBV5-1|TRBJ1-2
CASSLEGANYGYTF
>TRBV29-1|TRBJ1-1
CSVGAGTANTEAFF
>TRBV11-2|TRBJ1-5
CASSLLLWRDTNSNQPQHF
>TRBV5-4|TRBJ1-6
CASSPGGASYNSPLHF
>TRBV12-3/TRBV12-4|TRBJ2-1
CASSLVRDGEQFF
>TRBV20-1|TRBJ2-7
CSAPGPSSYEQYF
>TRBV5-1|TRBJ2-1
CASHHPGSFNEQFF
>TRBV30|TRBJ1-3
CAWSVRAGNTIYF
>TRBV18|TRBJ2-4
CASSPLRGGHMQYF
>TRBV6-1|TRBJ1-6
CASTRTGVYNSPLHF
>TRBV4-3|TRBJ2-5
CASSQEVTEETQYF
>TRBV7-2|TRBJ2-1
CASSLAGGRRHEQFF
>TRBV5-4|TRBJ1-2
CASSSFMGLTRPNYGYTF
>TRBV29-1|TRBJ1-1
CSVVGGDTEAFF
>TRBV5-1|TRBJ1-2
CASSLGDFYGYTF
>TRBV30|TRBJ1-2
CAWSFAGGPNYGYTF
>TRBV7-2|TRBJ1-3
CASSLDVQGGGNTIYF
>TRBV15|TRBJ1-5
CATSREGRTLTKGPQHF
>TRBV3-1|TRBJ1-5
CASSQEGGAQHF
>TRBV18|TRBJ2-1
CASSPQDRGINEQFF
>TRBV4-2|TRBJ2-3
CASSQEWDRPGVQYF
>TRBV27|TRBJ1-4
CATGADNEKLFF
>TRBV28|TRBJ1-6
CASSRDVYSPLHF
>TRBV5-6|TRBJ2-5
CASSKAGFETQYF
>TRBV14|TRBJ2-5
CASSHSIRETQYF
>TRBV18|TRBJ1-2
CASSPLLTQGGYGYTF
>TRBV27|TRBJ2-7
CASSLSREGRYEQYF
>TRBV6-1|TRBJ1-2
CASSEARTVYTYGYTF
>TRBV5-1|TRBJ1-2
CASSLAPPTGGLRYGYTF
>TRBV3-1|TRBJ2-2
CASSRGTLNTGELFF
>TRBV20-1|TRBJ2-6
CSGEGPGANVLTF
>TRBV11-2|TRBJ1-1
CASSGQAYTEAFF
>TRBV12-3/TRBV12-4|TRBJ2-7
CASAGFTSYEQYF
>TRBV7-2|TRBJ2-3
CASSPHGTGTSTDTQYF
>TRBV7-9|TRBJ2-3
CASNQGPDTQYF
>TRBV5-4|TRBJ2-5
CASSSPGGLGETQYF
>TRBV29-1|TRBJ2-7
CSVAGRSYEQYF
>TRBV5-1|TRBJ2-1
CASSRGQGYNEQFF
>TRBV28|TRBJ2-5
CASNLAGGGETQYF
>TRBV29-1|TRBJ1-2
CSVTRDSPKYGYTF
>TRBV7-2|TRBJ2-5
CASRLPGLAGVGETQYF
>TRBV4-2|TRBJ2-7
CASSPRLAGGPGSYEQYF
>TRBV6-5|TRBJ2-2
CASSYRGRTNTGELFF
>TRBV6-2/TRBV6-3|TRBJ1-2
CASSYSMTAPYGYTF
>TRBV6-2/TRBV6-3|TRBJ1-2
CASSYSGGTASLYGYTF
>TRBV27|TRBJ1-5
CASSLGAHRGGQPQHF
>TRBV7-2|TRBJ1-1
CASSGGGIEAFF
>TRBV5-4|TRBJ2-4
CASSLGTSGVLAKNIQYF
>TRBV10-3|TRBJ2-3
CAISERTSGTDTQYF